A selection of T cell receptor beta chains follows, all from one sample in a study of cytomegalovirus exposure and HLA in healthy donors. Method: immunoSEQ multiplex PCR; TCRdb's copy keeps in-frame clones and lacks some. The table records about 160,000 clones, 60% to 85% of them present only once. Sequencing was carried out using PBMCs. These receptors were taken from a man younger than 40 in good health and CMV-seropositive. Each CDR3 is given with its conserved first and last residue. D genes are given only for firm matches. Where a row states a size, it is once, few, many or the class of an expanded clone; other rows omit it.

clone_size: -; d_call: TRBD2; j_call: TRBJ2-1; v_call: TRBV5-1; cdr3_aa: CASSFRAGGDNEQFF; cdr3_nt: TGCGCCAGCAGCTTCAGGGCGGGGGGGGACAATGAGCAGTTCTTC
clone_size: -; d_call: -; j_call: TRBJ2-7; v_call: TRBV13; cdr3_aa: CASSMTGAEQYF; cdr3_nt: TGTGCCAGCAGCATGACAGGTGCCGAGCAGTACTTC
clone_size: -; d_call: TRBD2; j_call: TRBJ2-5; v_call: TRBV9; cdr3_aa: CASSVVSGGPQETQYF; cdr3_nt: TGTGCCAGCAGCGTAGTTAGCGGGGGGCCACAAGAGACCCAGTACTTC
clone_size: -; d_call: -; j_call: TRBJ2-3; v_call: TRBV10-3; cdr3_aa: CAISELGSTDTQYF; cdr3_nt: TGTGCCATCAGTGAATTGGGCAGCACAGATACGCAGTATTTT
clone_size: -; d_call: -; j_call: TRBJ2-3; v_call: TRBV30; cdr3_aa: CAWTRQETDTQYF; cdr3_nt: TGTGCCTGGACCCGACAGGAAACAGATACGCAGTATTTT
clone_size: -; d_call: -; j_call: TRBJ1-5; v_call: TRBV10-2; cdr3_aa: CASSGYRDQPQHF; cdr3_nt: TGCGCCAGCAGTGGATACAGGGACCAGCCCCAGCATTTT
clone_size: -; d_call: TRBD2; j_call: TRBJ2-7; v_call: TRBV28; cdr3_aa: CASSPGLAGGTYEQYF; cdr3_nt: TGTGCCAGCAGTCCCGGACTAGCGGGGGGTACCTACGAGCAGTACTTC
clone_size: -; d_call: TRBD1; j_call: TRBJ1-5; v_call: TRBV10-3; cdr3_aa: CAINDQGQGAGQPQHF; cdr3_nt: TGTGCCATCAACGATCAGGGACAGGGGGCAGGACAGCCCCAGCATTTT
clone_size: -; d_call: TRBD2; j_call: TRBJ2-5; v_call: TRBV9; cdr3_aa: CASSPLGLAGFFQETQYF; cdr3_nt: TGTGCCAGCAGCCCGCTAGGACTAGCGGGTTTTTTCCAAGAGACCCAGTACTTC
clone_size: -; d_call: -; j_call: TRBJ2-5; v_call: TRBV9; cdr3_aa: CASSVDVGGNQETQYF; cdr3_nt: TGTGCCAGCAGCGTAGACGTGGGGGGAAACCAAGAGACCCAGTACTTC
clone_size: -; d_call: -; j_call: TRBJ1-6; v_call: TRBV4-1; cdr3_aa: CASSQDTGGADNSPLHF; cdr3_nt: TGCGCCAGCAGCCAAGATACTGGGGGCGCCGACAATTCACCCCTCCACTTT
clone_size: -; d_call: -; j_call: TRBJ2-5; v_call: TRBV7-9; cdr3_aa: CASRPWPPEAETQYF; cdr3_nt: TGTGCCAGCAGGCCATGGCCCCCAGAGGCCGAGACCCAGTACTTC
clone_size: -; d_call: -; j_call: TRBJ2-1; v_call: TRBV7-7; cdr3_aa: CASSSTGVEQFF; cdr3_nt: TGTGCCAGCAGCTCCACGGGTGTTGAGCAGTTCTTC
clone_size: -; d_call: TRBD1; j_call: TRBJ2-1; v_call: TRBV7-2; cdr3_aa: CASSLAQGAYNEQFF; cdr3_nt: TGTGCCAGCAGCTTAGCACAGGGGGCGTACAATGAGCAGTTCTTC
clone_size: -; d_call: -; j_call: TRBJ2-7; v_call: TRBV28; cdr3_aa: CASRPKQVFSSYEQYF; cdr3_nt: TGTGCCAGCAGACCTAAACAGGTCTTCTCCTCCTACGAGCAGTACTTC
clone_size: once; d_call: -; j_call: TRBJ2-1; v_call: TRBV7-2; cdr3_aa: CASSFPRTIYNEQFF; cdr3_nt: TGTGCCAGCAGCTTTCCAAGGACTATTTACAATGAGCAGTTCTTC
clone_size: -; d_call: -; j_call: TRBJ1-1; v_call: TRBV28; cdr3_aa: CASSLWRTGVSRSAFF; cdr3_nt: TGTGCCAGCAGTTTATGGCGGACCGGGGTATCCCGATCAGCTTTCTTT
clone_size: -; d_call: TRBD2; j_call: TRBJ2-3; v_call: TRBV27; cdr3_aa: CASSLSWTSYTDTQYF; cdr3_nt: TGTGCCAGCAGTTTATCCTGGACTAGTTACACAGATACGCAGTATTTT
clone_size: -; d_call: TRBD2; j_call: TRBJ2-3; v_call: TRBV4-1; cdr3_aa: CASSQAFVRGAPDTQYF; cdr3_nt: TGCGCCAGCAGCCAAGCGTTCGTGCGGGGGGCCCCAGATACGCAGTATTTT
clone_size: -; d_call: -; j_call: TRBJ1-1; v_call: TRBV5-5; cdr3_aa: CASSFVGAEAFF; cdr3_nt: TGTGCCAGCAGCTTTGTAGGGGCCGAAGCTTTCTTT
clone_size: -; d_call: -; j_call: TRBJ1-2; v_call: TRBV7-2; cdr3_aa: CASSLGNRPNYGYTF; cdr3_nt: TGTGCCAGCAGCTTAGGGAACAGACCTAACTATGGCTACACCTTC
clone_size: -; d_call: -; j_call: TRBJ2-1; v_call: TRBV4-1; cdr3_aa: CASRGGAHNEQFF; cdr3_nt: TGCGCCAGCAGGGGGGGGGCTCACAATGAGCAGTTCTTC
clone_size: -; d_call: TRBD2; j_call: TRBJ2-5; v_call: TRBV5-8; cdr3_aa: CASSPRGVGPRETQYF; cdr3_nt: TGTGCCAGCAGCCCCCGGGGGGTGGGGCCGAGGGAGACCCAGTACTTC
clone_size: -; d_call: TRBD1; j_call: TRBJ1-5; v_call: TRBV28; cdr3_aa: CASSSGQGGVGNQPQHF; cdr3_nt: TGTGCCAGCAGTTCCGGACAGGGAGGTGTTGGCAATCAGCCCCAGCATTTT
clone_size: -; d_call: -; j_call: TRBJ2-1; v_call: TRBV13; cdr3_aa: CASSLTGLQFF; cdr3_nt: TGTGCCAGCAGCTTGACAGGCCTGCAGTTCTTC
clone_size: few; d_call: TRBD1; j_call: TRBJ2-6; v_call: TRBV4-1; cdr3_aa: CASSLSGTGDFSGANVLTF; cdr3_nt: TGCGCCAGCAGCCTATCCGGGACAGGAGACTTCTCTGGGGCCAACGTCCTGACTTTC
clone_size: -; d_call: -; j_call: TRBJ1-1; v_call: TRBV5-6; cdr3_aa: CASSLYQGAPNTEAFF; cdr3_nt: TGTGCCAGCAGCTTGTATCAAGGGGCCCCAAACACTGAAGCTTTCTTT
clone_size: -; d_call: -; j_call: TRBJ1-2; v_call: TRBV28; cdr3_aa: CASSLHRVGYTF; cdr3_nt: TGTGCCAGCAGTTTGCACAGGGTCGGCTACACCTTC
clone_size: -; d_call: -; j_call: TRBJ2-2; v_call: TRBV5-1; cdr3_aa: CASSLASGANTGELFF; cdr3_nt: TGCGCCAGCAGCTTGGCCAGCGGCGCGAACACCGGGGAGCTGTTTTTT
clone_size: few; d_call: -; j_call: TRBJ2-1; v_call: TRBV4-3; cdr3_aa: CASSPDTSSYNEQFF; cdr3_nt: TGCGCCAGCAGCCCCGACACGAGCTCCTACAATGAGCAGTTCTTC
clone_size: -; d_call: -; j_call: TRBJ1-2; v_call: TRBV2; cdr3_aa: CATHSANYGYTF; cdr3_nt: TGTGCCACCCATTCAGCTAACTATGGCTACACCTTC
clone_size: few; d_call: TRBD1; j_call: TRBJ1-3; v_call: TRBV6-5; cdr3_aa: CASSYGTGAGNTIYF; cdr3_nt: TGTGCCAGCAGTTACGGGACAGGGGCTGGAAACACCATATATTTT